Below are 14 T cell receptor beta chains sequenced from a single sample in a study of a mutant IDH1 vaccine in newly diagnosed glioma. Generated by immunoSEQ multiplex PCR, the TCRdb table keeps only in-frame clones and is missing some. The repertoire consists of around 28,000 clones, with approximately 78% occurring once and the leading ten covering approximately 17%. Time point defined: week 23, last vaccination. Doses consisted of 300 ug of mutant IDH1 20-mer peptide each, paired with topical imiquimod. These receptors have no known antigen. The source material was PBMCs, sampled from a glioma patient whose treatment included an IDH1 peptide vaccine. These receptor sequences come from a woman aged 30 to 39 with glioma.

The CDR3 DNA reads TGTGCCAGCAGCTCGACAGGGTTAAACTATGGCTACACCTTC. The encoded protein is CASSSTGLNYGYTF. The chain uses TRBV11-2 and TRBJ1-2, with 7 bases aligning to TRBD1. Trimming cost V 4 bases and J 2 bases; bases outside gene matches: 4. CDR1 is SGHAT, CDR2 FQNNGV, per germline. This CDR3 comprises 14 residues.

This chain connects TRBV5-4 to TRBJ2-5; TRBD1 matches at 9 bases. V was clipped by 4 bases and J by 2 bases; unmatched bases: 6. The V gene's germline CDR1 is SGHNT and CDR2 YYREEE (reference sequence). This CDR3 spans 15 amino acids. The CDR3 region is CASSGKQGAQETQYF. CDR3 coding DNA: TGTGCCAGCAGCGGTAAACAGGGGGCTCAAGAGACCCAGTACTTC.

V usage is TRBV25-1 and J usage is TRBJ2-7; 8 bases are shared with TRBD1. Per the germline V gene, CDR1 is MGHDK and CDR2 is SYGVNS. The J segment lost 9 bases and the V segment lost 9 bases, leaving 13 bases of the junction unmatched. The CDR3 contains 13 residues. The CDR3 DNA follows: TGTGCCAGTGGACAGGGAGGCCCTATTGGGCAGTACTTC. Its translation: CASGQGGPIGQYF.

The CDR3 DNA follows: TGTGCCAGCAGCTTAGGACCGAGGGGATCAAACACTGAAGCTTTCTTT. Protein: CASSLGPRGSNTEAFF. The gene calls are TRBV13 and TRBJ1-1; a possible D gene is TRBD1 (5 bases). The CDR3 runs 16 residues. Germline V gives CDR1 PRHDT, CDR2 FYEKMQ (reference sequence). The V end lost 0 bases, the J end lost 2 bases, and 13 bases lay between the germline ends.

Only a few counts were recorded for this clone. The V and J genes are TRBV5-8 and TRBJ1-4, with 9 bases matching TRBD1. This CDR3 is built from 15 residues. In germline, CDR1 is SGHTS, CDR2 YDEGEE. Trimming removed 4 bases from V and 5 bases from J; junction bases left unmatched: 6. The CDR3 reads CASSPTGQGNEKLFF. CDR3 in DNA: TGTGCCAGCAGCCCCACGGGACAGGGAAATGAAAAACTGTTTTTT.

This chain uses TRBV18 with TRBJ1-1; 7 nucleotides match TRBD1. The CDR3 totals 16 residues. V lost 0 bases, J lost 3 bases, and 7 bases stayed unmatched. CDR1 and CDR2 from the germline V gene are KGHSH and LQKENI. The CDR3 nucleotides read TGTGCCAGCTCACCACCGTGGGAGGGGGCGGACACTGAAGCTTTCTTT. Translation: CASSPPWEGADTEAFF.

This chain joins TRBV7-6 and TRBJ2-3; 8 bases agree with TRBD1. Germline CDR1 reads SGHVS; CDR2 reads FNYEAQ. The V and J ends lost 5 bases and 6 bases, in that order; junction bases with no gene match: 10. The length of the CDR3 is 15 residues. The CDR3 loop is CASSTPGGPRDTQYF. In nucleotides, the CDR3 is TGTGCCAGCAGCACCCCAGGGGGCCCCCGGGATACGCAGTATTTT.

The V and J genes are TRBV25-1 and TRBJ2-7, with TRBD1 as a possible D gene (5 bases). Trimming pared 5 bases from V and 0 bases from J, leaving 11 bases between. The CDR3 runs to 14 residues. Germline V gene data show CDR1 as MGHDK and CDR2 as SYGVNS. The CDR3 region is CASSPTDSSYEQYF. CDR3 DNA sequence: TGTGCCAGCAGTCCCACCGACAGCTCCTACGAGCAGTACTTC.

V and J are TRBV7-2 and TRBJ2-2; 7 bases line up with TRBD2. The germline V gene has CDR1 SGHTA and CDR2 FQGNSA. The V and J ends lost 1 base and 6 bases, in that order; junction bases with no gene match: 8. This CDR3 is 16 amino acids long. The CDR3 region has the DNA TGTGCCAGCAGCTTAGGACTAGCTTTGTTGCCCGGGGAGCTGTTTTTT. As protein: CASSLGLALLPGELFF.

This sequence joins TRBV6-1 and TRBJ2-7; D unresolved. V lost 8 bases to trimming and J lost 2 bases, with 10 bases between them. Per the germline V gene, CDR1 is MNHNS and CDR2 is SASEGT. The CDR3 loop spans 12 amino acids. CDR3 protein: CASGVRTYEQYF. CDR3 in DNA: TGTGCCAGCGGAGTAAGGACCTACGAGCAGTACTTC.

The count of this clone is one. The gene calls are TRBV6-5 and TRBJ1-2; 8 bases are shared with TRBD1. The CDR3 has 15 residues. Germline loops: CDR1 MNHEY, CDR2 SVGAGI. The V and J ends lost 4 bases and 8 bases, in that order; junction bases with no gene match: 12. The CDR3 coding sequence is TGTGCCAGCAGTTCCCAGGGGGCATATTTGGGGGGCTACACCTTC. Its translation is CASSSQGAYLGGYTF.

V and J are TRBV4-1 and TRBJ1-2; no clear D gene. The CDR3 consists of 14 residues. The V gene's germline CDR1 is MGHRA and CDR2 YSYEKL. Trimming took off 1 base at V and 2 bases at J, with 8 bases between the two ends. The CDR3 DNA is TGCGCCAGCAGCCAAGTAGTCGGGAACTATGGCTACACCTTC. Amino acid sequence: CASSQVVGNYGYTF.

To note about this clone: One junction end disagrees with the germline gene, perhaps due to a read error. V is TRBV10-3 and J is TRBJ1-1, with D possibly being TRBD1 (5 bases). The germline CDR1 and CDR2 sequences are ENHRY and SYGVKD. The CDR3 runs 14 residues. Here the CDR3 DNA reads TGTGCCATCACTGAGACAGCCATGAACACTGAAGCTTTCTTT. Translating it yields CAITETAMNTEAFF.

Details on this clone: The junction does not match germline at one end; this may be a read error. The chain uses TRBV30 and TRBJ2-5; 7 bases agree with TRBD1. Germline V gives CDR1 GTSNPN, CDR2 SVGIG (reference sequence). The CDR3 length is 11 residues. In DNA, the CDR3 is TGTGCCTGGAGTGTCCCGCAGGGGGTTCACTTC. As protein: CAWSVPQGVHF.